Included here is one T cell receptor beta chain sequence, with context. Its target is not known. TCRdb's table, derived via immunoSEQ multiplex PCR, lists solely in-frame clones and lacks some. The top ten clones hold approximately 1.2% of a sample with around 2,000,000 clones, about 95% of them seen once. These data belong to a study of shared clonotypes between healthy human individuals. V lost 5 bases and J 4 bases, leaving 11 bases between the germline ends. Germline V gene sequence: CDR1 SEHNR, CDR2 FQNEAQ (reference sequence). The CDR3 contains 13 residues. Terminally differentiated effector memory CD45RA+ cells were excluded by CCR7 positive selection of CD45RO-negative cells. Adults of Caucasian background living in Nashville, Tennessee made up all donors. Study-wide findings and caveats: Among a handful of donors, roughly 5.4% of naive CD4 clonotypes were found in common. With few donors, the genetic and exposure-history diversity represented was limited. Generation probabilities of non-shared clonotypes were lower (relative to those shared by all four donors).

The V call is TRBV7-9, the J call TRBJ1-1, with TRBD1 as a possible D gene (5 bases). Sequences were obtained from naive CD8+ T cells sorted from blood. The TCR sequence derives from a young man in good health. The CDR3 DNA follows: TGTGCCAGCAGCAAATGGGGGGGCACTGAAGCTTTCTTT. It codes for CASSKWGGTEAFF.